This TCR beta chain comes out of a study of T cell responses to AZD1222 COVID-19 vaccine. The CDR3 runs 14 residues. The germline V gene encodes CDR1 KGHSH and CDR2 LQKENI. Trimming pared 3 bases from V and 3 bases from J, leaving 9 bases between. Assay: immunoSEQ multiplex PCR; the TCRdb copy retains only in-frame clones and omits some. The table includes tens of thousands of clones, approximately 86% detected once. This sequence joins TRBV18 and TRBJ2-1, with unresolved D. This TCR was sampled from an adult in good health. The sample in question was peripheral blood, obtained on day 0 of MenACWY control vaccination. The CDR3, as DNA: TGTGCCAGCTCACCGCGATCCCTCTACAATGAGCAGTTCTTC. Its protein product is CASSPRSLYNEQFF. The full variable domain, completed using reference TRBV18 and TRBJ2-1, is NAGVMQNPRHLVRRRGQEARLRCSPMKGHSHVYWYRQLPEEGLKFMVYLQKENIIDESGMPKERFSAEFPKEGPSILRIQQVVRGDSAAYFCASSPRSLYNEQFFGPGTRLTVL.